The sample holds a few counts of the clone carrying this T cell receptor beta chain. Its antigen is unidentified. A much larger clone lies a single base off, so this may be a read error. The data derive from a study of shared clonotypes between healthy human individuals. Findings and caveats of the study: Across subsets, estimated richness was generally greater for naive than for memory populations. Enrolling few donors narrowed the genetic and exposure-history diversity that was represented.

Germline CDR1 and CDR2: MRHNA and SNTAGT. This CDR3 spans 13 amino acids. The V gene lost 2 bases and the J gene lost 4 bases, with 5 bases spanning the gap. Authors' analysis steps: Filtering differed since immunoSEQ provided only junctions, with no quality scores. Using immunoSEQ multiplex PCR, the repertoire was profiled, and TCRdb retains in-frame clones only, with some absent. V and J calls and clone size are as listed in that table; D and trimming were resolved from the DNA. The table shows approximately 120,000 clones, with approximately 70% occurring only once. Input material: memory CD8+ T cells sorted from blood. Specified subset: CD45RO+ cells pooled with CCR7-negative TemRA cells. The chain is built from TRBV6-4 and TRBJ2-2; weak D call: TRBD1 (5 bases). This sequence was found in a woman aged 30 to 39 in good health. CDR3 in DNA: TGTGCCAGCAGTGACAGGGGCACCGGGGAGCTGTTTTTT. It yields the protein CASSDRGTGELFF.